The T cell receptor beta chain described here comes from a study of blood T cell repertoires in COVID-19. Libraries were prepared by immunoSEQ multiplex PCR; TCRdb keeps only in-frame clonotypes and omits some of them. The data hold some 300,000 clones, with approximately 84% observed a single time. This clone appeared a single time. CDR1 GTSNPN and CDR2 SVGIG come from the germline V gene (reference sequence). With 3 bases removed from V and 3 bases from J, the gap between germline ends came to 9 bases. The CDR3 contains 13 residues. This sequence joins TRBV30 and TRBJ1-5; D is unresolved. The material sequenced was PBMCs or T cells enriched from blood (not recorded which). This receptor was taken from a woman in her 30s who had recovered from COVID-19. The CDR3, as DNA: TGTGCCTGGAGGAAACAGCTCAATCAGCCCCAGCATTTT. Translating gives CAWRKQLNQPQHF. The complete variable domain, with remaining parts taken from reference TRBV30 and TRBJ1-5, reads SQTIHQWPATLVQPVGSPLSLECTVEGTSNPNLYWYRQAAGRGLQLLFYSVGIGQISSEVPQNLSASRPQDRQFILSSKKLLLSDSGFYLCAWRKQLNQPQHFGDGTRLSIL.